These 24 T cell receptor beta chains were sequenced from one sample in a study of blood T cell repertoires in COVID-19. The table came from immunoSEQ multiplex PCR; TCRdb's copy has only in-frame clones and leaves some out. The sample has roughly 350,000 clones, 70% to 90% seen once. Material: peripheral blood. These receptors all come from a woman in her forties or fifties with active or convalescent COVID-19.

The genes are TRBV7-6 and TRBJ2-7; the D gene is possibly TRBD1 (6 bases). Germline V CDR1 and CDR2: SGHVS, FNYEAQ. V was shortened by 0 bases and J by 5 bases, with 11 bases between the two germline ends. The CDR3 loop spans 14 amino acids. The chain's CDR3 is CASSLAQGRDEQYF. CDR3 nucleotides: TGTGCCAGCAGCTTAGCGCAGGGGCGGGACGAGCAGTACTTC.

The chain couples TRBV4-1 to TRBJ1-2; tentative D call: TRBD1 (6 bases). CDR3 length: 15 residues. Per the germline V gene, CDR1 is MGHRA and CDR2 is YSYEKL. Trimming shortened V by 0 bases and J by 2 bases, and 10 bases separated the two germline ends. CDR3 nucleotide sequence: TGCGCCAGCAGCCAAGATGGACAGACAAACTATGGCTACACCTTC. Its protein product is CASSQDGQTNYGYTF.

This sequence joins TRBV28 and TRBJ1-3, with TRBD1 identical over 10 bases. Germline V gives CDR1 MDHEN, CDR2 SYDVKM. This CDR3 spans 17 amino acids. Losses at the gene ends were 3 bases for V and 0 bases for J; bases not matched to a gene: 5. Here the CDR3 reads CASSLGTGVISGNTIYF. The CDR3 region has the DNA TGTGCCAGCAGTTTGGGGACAGGGGTGATCTCTGGAAACACCATATATTTT.

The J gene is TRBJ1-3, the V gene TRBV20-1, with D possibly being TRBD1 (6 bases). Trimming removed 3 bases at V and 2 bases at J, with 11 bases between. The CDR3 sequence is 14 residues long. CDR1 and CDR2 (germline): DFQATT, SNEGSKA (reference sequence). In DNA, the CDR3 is TGCAGTGCTAGTGCGGGGGGGCCTGGAAACACCATATATTTT. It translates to CSASAGGPGNTIYF.

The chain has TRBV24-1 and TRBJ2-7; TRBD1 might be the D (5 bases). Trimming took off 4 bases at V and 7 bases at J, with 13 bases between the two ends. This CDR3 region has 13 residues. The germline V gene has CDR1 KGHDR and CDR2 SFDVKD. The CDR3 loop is CATSDSRGEEQYF. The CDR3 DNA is TGTGCCACCAGTGACAGTAGGGGTGAGGAGCAGTACTTC.

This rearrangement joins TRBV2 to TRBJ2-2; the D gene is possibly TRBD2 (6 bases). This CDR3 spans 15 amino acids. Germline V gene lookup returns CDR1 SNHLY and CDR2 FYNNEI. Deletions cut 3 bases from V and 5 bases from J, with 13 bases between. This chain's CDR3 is CASSETGSGTGELFF. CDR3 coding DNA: TGTGCCAGCAGTGAGACGGGTAGCGGAACCGGGGAGCTGTTTTTT.

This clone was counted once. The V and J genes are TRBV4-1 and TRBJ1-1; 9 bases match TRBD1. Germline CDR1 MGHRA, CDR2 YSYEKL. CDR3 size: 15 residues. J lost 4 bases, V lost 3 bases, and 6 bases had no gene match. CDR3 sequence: CASSQETGGSTEAFF. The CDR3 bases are TGCGCCAGCAGCCAGGAGACAGGGGGAAGCACTGAAGCTTTCTTT.

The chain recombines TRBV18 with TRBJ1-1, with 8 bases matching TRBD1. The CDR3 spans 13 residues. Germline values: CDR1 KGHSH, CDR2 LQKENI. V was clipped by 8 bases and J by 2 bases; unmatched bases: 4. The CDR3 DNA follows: TGTGCCAGCGCACAGGGGGTAAACACTGAAGCTTTCTTT. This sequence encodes CASAQGVNTEAFF.

CDR3: CASRRDRGNSPLHF. The CDR3 nucleotides are TGTGCCAGCAGACGAGACAGGGGTAATTCACCCCTCCACTTT. The chain joins TRBV5-8 to TRBJ1-6, with 8 bases matching TRBD1. Trimming took 5 bases from V and 6 from J; bases not matched to a gene: 4. Germline lookup yields CDR1 SGHTS and CDR2 YDEGEE. The CDR3 consists of 14 residues.

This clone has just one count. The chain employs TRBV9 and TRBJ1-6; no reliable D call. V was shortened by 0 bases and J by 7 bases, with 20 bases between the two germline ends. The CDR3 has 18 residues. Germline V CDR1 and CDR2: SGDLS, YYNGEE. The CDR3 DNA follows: TGTGCCAGCAGCGTAGGTCCCGGAGGCCCGGGCCTCAATTCACCCCTCCACTTT. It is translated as CASSVGPGGPGLNSPLHF.

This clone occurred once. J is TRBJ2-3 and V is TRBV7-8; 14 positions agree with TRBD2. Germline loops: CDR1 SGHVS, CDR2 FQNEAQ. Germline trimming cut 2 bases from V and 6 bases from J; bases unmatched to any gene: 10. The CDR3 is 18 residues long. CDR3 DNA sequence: TGTGCCAGCAGCTTATTACCGGGACTAGCGGGAGTTGATGATACGCAGTATTTT. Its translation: CASSLLPGLAGVDDTQYF.

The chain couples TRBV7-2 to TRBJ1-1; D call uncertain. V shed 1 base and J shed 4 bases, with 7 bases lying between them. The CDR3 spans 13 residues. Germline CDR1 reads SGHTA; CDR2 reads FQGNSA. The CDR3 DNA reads TGTGCCAGCAGCTTAGTCCGGGGCACTGAAGCTTTCTTT. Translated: CASSLVRGTEAFF.

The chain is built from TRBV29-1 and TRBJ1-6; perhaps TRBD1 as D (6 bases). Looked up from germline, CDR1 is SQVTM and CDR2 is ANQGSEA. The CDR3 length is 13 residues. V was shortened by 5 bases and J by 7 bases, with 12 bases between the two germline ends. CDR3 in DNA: TGCAGCGTTCGGGACACGGGGAATTCACCCCTCCACTTT. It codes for CSVRDTGNSPLHF.

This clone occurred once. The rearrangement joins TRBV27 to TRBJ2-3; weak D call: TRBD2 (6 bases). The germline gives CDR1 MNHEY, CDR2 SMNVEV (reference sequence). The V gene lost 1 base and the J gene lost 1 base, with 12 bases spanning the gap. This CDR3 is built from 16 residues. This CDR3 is CASSLFGTRGTDTQYF. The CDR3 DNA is TGTGCCAGCAGTTTATTCGGGACTCGCGGCACAGATACGCAGTATTTT.

CDR3 amino acids: CASSYSKSQDRGRRGYTF. The CDR3 nucleotides are TGTGCCAGCAGTTACTCGAAGTCCCAGGACAGGGGGCGCCGGGGCTACACCTTC. The chain carries TRBV6-2 or TRBV6-3 and TRBJ1-2; 11 nucleotides line up with TRBD1. J gave up 8 bases and V 0 bases, and 14 bases lay outside the gene matches. The CDR3 is 18 residues long. The germline CDR1 and CDR2 sequences are MNHEY and SVGEGT.

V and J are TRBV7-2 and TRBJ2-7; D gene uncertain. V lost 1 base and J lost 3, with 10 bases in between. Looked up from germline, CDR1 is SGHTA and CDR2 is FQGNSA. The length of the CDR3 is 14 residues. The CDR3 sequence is CASSLVLFNYEQYF. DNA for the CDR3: TGTGCCAGCAGCTTAGTTTTGTTTAACTACGAGCAGTACTTC.

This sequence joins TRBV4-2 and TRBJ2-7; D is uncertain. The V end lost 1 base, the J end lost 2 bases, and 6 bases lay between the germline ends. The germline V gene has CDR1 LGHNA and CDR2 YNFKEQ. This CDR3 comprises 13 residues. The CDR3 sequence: CASSQAQAYEQYF. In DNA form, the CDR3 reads TGTGCCAGCAGCCAAGCTCAGGCCTACGAGCAGTACTTC.

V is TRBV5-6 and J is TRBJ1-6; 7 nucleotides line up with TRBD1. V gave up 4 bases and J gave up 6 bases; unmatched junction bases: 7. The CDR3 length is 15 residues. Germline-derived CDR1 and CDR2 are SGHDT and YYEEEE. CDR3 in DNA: TGTGCCAGCAGCCCAACTGACAGGGCTAATTCACCCCTCCACTTT. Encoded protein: CASSPTDRANSPLHF.

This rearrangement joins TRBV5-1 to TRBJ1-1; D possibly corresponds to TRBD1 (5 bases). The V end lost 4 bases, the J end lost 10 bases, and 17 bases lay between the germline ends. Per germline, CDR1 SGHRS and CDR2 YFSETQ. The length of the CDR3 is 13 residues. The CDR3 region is CASSPESGARAFF. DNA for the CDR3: TGCGCCAGCAGCCCAGAGAGCGGGGCGCGAGCTTTCTTT.

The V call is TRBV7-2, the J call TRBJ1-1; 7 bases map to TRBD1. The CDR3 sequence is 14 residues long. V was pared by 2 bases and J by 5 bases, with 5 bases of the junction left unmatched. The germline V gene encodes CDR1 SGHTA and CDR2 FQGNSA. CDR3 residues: CASSLRQGGTEAFF. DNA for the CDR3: TGTGCCAGCAGCTTAAGGCAGGGGGGAACTGAAGCTTTCTTT.

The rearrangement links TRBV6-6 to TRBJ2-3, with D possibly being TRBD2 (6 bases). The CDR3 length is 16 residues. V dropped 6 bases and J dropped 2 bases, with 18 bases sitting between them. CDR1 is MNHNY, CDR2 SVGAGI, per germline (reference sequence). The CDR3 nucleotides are TGTGCCAGCAGGCCTCCTAGCGTACTACCCACAGATACGCAGTATTTT. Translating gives CASRPPSVLPTDTQYF.

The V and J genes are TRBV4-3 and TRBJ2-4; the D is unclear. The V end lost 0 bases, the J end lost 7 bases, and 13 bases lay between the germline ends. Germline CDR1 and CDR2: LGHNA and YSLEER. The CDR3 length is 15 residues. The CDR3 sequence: CASSQEWRRWNIQYF. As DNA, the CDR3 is TGCGCCAGCAGCCAAGAATGGCGGCGGTGGAACATTCAGTACTTC.

In DNA form, the CDR3 reads TGTGCCAGCAGCTTAGGACGGCTAGCGGGAGGATCGTACAATGAGCAGTTCTTC. Its protein product is CASSLGRLAGGSYNEQFF. The chain links TRBV11-3 to TRBJ2-1, with 11 bases identical to TRBD2. The CDR3 is 18 residues long. Germline CDR1 SGHNT, CDR2 YENEEA. Unmatched junction bases numbered 9, after V lost 1 base and J lost 4 bases.

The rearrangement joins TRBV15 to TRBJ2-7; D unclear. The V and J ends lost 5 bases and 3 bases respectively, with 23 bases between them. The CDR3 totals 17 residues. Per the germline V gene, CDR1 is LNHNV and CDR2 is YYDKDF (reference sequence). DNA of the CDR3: TGTGCCACCAGCTTCTCCTACTCCAGGTTGAGAGTCTACGAGCAGTACTTC. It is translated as CATSFSYSRLRVYEQYF.